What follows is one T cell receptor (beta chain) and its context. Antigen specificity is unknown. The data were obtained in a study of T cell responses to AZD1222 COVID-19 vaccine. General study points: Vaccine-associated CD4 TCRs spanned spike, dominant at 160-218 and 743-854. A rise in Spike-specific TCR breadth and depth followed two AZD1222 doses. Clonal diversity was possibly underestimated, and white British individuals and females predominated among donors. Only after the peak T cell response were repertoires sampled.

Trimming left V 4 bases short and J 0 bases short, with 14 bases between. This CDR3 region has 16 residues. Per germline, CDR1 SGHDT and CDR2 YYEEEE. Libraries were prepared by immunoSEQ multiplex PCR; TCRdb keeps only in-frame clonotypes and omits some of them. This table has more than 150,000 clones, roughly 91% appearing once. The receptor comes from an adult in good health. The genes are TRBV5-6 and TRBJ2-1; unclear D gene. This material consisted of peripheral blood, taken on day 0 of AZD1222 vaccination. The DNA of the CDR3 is TGTGCCAGCAGCCCACCCACGGGTCACTCCTACAATGAGCAGTTCTTC. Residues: CASSPPTGHSYNEQFF.